This is a list of T cell receptor beta chains from one sample in a study of immune characterization of retroperitoneal liposarcoma. TCRdb re-analysed the PCR reads in MiXCR, keeping a single row per CDR3 protein. The sample consists of about 10,000 distinct CDR3 sequences, 25% to 30% of them appearing once. Input material: tumor tissue. The origin of the receptors is a male donor with retroperitoneal liposarcoma. Both conserved end residues are trimmed from each CDR3.

V: TRBV6-6; J: TRBJ2-5; CDR3: ASSYGLGQETQY
V: TRBV7-2; J: TRBJ2-1; CDR3: ASSNYDEQF
V: TRBV7-2; J: TRBJ2-3; CDR3: ASSSVGAGLAGDTQY
V: TRBV6-1; J: TRBJ2-1; CDR3: ASSVGEFSYEQF
V: TRBV27; J: TRBJ2-7; CDR3: ASRRTSGGYEQY
V: TRBV7-1; J: TRBJ2-2; CDR3: ASSPKDGGNTGELF
V: TRBV7-2; J: TRBJ2-3; CDR3: ASSLFAVDTQY
V: TRBV6-1; J: TRBJ2-1; CDR3: ASKDSGGFYNEQF
V: TRBV6-1; J: TRBJ2-2; CDR3: ASTWGGNTGELF
V: TRBV27; J: TRBJ2-1; CDR3: ASSLSPSYEQF
V: TRBV6-1; J: NA; CDR3: ASSTGTSGRARETQY
V: TRBV7-8; J: TRBJ2-1; CDR3: ASSFSFSGAQETQF
V: TRBV11-2; J: TRBJ1-4; CDR3: ASSPLLGYGEKLF
V: TRBV7-2; J: TRBJ2-1; CDR3: ASSLEGLSSYNEQF
V: TRBV12-3/TRBV12-4; J: TRBJ2-5; CDR3: ASSLQLAGGETQY
V: TRBV6-1; J: TRBJ2-1; CDR3: ASTNAGVQF
V: TRBV5-3; J: NA; CDR3: ASSLVAGARYEQY
V: TRBV7-4; J: TRBJ2-1; CDR3: ASSFGRQGDYNEQF
V: TRBV11-2; J: TRBJ2-1; CDR3: ASSFNEQF
V: TRBV7-8; J: TRBJ2-1; CDR3: ASSLGAGIHEQF
V: TRBV7-3; J: TRBJ2-4; CDR3: ASSPEVARAPNEQY
V: TRBV6-1; J: TRBJ2-1; CDR3: ASSDLREQF
V: TRBV6-4; J: TRBJ2-1; CDR3: ASSDGDSEAAEQF
V: TRBV27; J: NA; CDR3: ASMVSRGGLNEQY
V: TRBV7-2; J: NA; CDR3: ASSRRQNYEQY
V: TRBV6-1; J: TRBJ1-6; CDR3: ASTLRGRGPSPLH
V: TRBV4-3; J: TRBJ1-2; CDR3: ASSHRQGGYYGYT
V: TRBV6-1; J: TRBJ2-1; CDR3: ASRSWVSSYNEQF
V: TRBV12-3/TRBV12-4; J: TRBJ2-1; CDR3: ASTPRDRNEQF
V: TRBV11-3; J: TRBJ1-1; CDR3: ASSFGEGAEAF
V: TRBV6-5; J: TRBJ2-4; CDR3: AAVRGWGGAKNIQY
V: TRBV6-1; J: TRBJ1-1; CDR3: ASSAGRGASTEAF
V: TRBV10-1; J: TRBJ2-2; CDR3: ASSDHHKRELF
V: TRBV11-2; J: TRBJ2-1; CDR3: ASSTSRGTAKGEQF
V: TRBV4-1; J: TRBJ2-1; CDR3: ASSQDGLAGARYEQF
V: TRBV12-3/TRBV12-4; J: TRBJ2-1; CDR3: ASSFDPSEQF
V: TRBV11-3; J: TRBJ2-3; CDR3: ASSLGTDTQY
V: TRBV6-5; J: TRBJ1-2; CDR3: ASSYNRAYGYT
V: TRBV27; J: NA; CDR3: ASGGRGVVNEQY
V: TRBV6-2/TRBV6-3; J: TRBJ2-1; CDR3: ASSRGTSGGAYNEQF
V: TRBV7-3; J: TRBJ2-1; CDR3: ASSLRTDTREF
V: TRBV10-3; J: TRBJ2-2; CDR3: AISDWSTGELF